This TCR beta chain was profiled in a study of blood T cells in healthy people across ages. Through a sample-barcoded 5' primer and a J-beta primer mix, a second PCR was run for about 6 to 11 cycles. In TCRdb, the 5' RACE reads were re-called with MiXCR into one record per CDR3 protein. The profile shows around 1,000,000 distinct CDR3 sequences, less than 25% of them singletons. The CDR3 covers 15 residues. Germline-derived CDR1 and CDR2 are LGHDT and YNNKEL (reference sequence). The trim removed 3 bases at V and 8 bases at J, leaving 8 bases unmatched. The sample was also linked to a second study, of T cells of mothers and their children. That report notes: All RNA that had been extracted was used for cDNA synthesis at around 1.4 ug per 15 ul.

The TCR originated in a girl aged 2 to 9 in good health. The chain recombines TRBV3-1 with TRBJ1-5, with TRBD1 matching 9 bases. The material sequenced was blood. Written as DNA, the CDR3 is TGTGCCAGCAGCCAGACAGGGGGACACCTCGAGCCCCAGCATTTT. Its translation is CASSQTGGHLEPQHF.